The 3 T cell receptor beta chains presented below share a single source sample, sequenced in a study of radiotherapy plus CTLA-4 blockade in lung cancer. The table came from immunoSEQ multiplex PCR; TCRdb's copy has only in-frame clones and leaves some out. The sample holds tens of thousands of clones, 78% seen once. This material consisted of peripheral blood, taken from a patient treated with radiotherapy plus ipilimumab. The source is a human donor with non-small cell lung cancer who had a partial response to radiotherapy plus ipilimumab. Some clones in this sample may be carry-over from other donors' samples.

Here the CDR3 reads CASSLYNYEQYF. The CDR3 DNA reads TGTGCCAGCAGTTTATACAACTACGAGCAGTACTTC. This chain links TRBV28 with TRBJ2-5; D not resolved. The end of the DNA fits TRBJ2-7 better, so the J call may be wrong. Germline V gene lookup returns CDR1 MDHEN and CDR2 SYDVKM. The CDR3 is 12 residues long.

The V and J genes are TRBV27 and TRBJ2-2; D perhaps matches TRBD2 (6 bases). The V and J ends lost 6 bases and 7 bases respectively, with 15 bases between them. The germline CDR1 and CDR2 sequences are MNHEY and SMNVEV (reference sequence). This CDR3 has 14 amino acids. CDR3 coding DNA: TGTGCCAGCAGCCCAGGCGGGGCCCACGGGGAGCTGTTTTTT. This encodes CASSPGGAHGELFF.

The chain couples TRBV5-6 to TRBJ1-3; D not resolved. The length of the CDR3 is 15 residues. Germline V gene lookup returns CDR1 SGHDT and CDR2 YYEEEE. Trimming pared 1 base from V and 2 bases from J, leaving 10 bases between. CDR3 DNA: TGTGCCAGCAGCTTGCTGGCGGCTGCTGGAAACACCATATATTTT. Protein sequence: CASSLLAAAGNTIYF.